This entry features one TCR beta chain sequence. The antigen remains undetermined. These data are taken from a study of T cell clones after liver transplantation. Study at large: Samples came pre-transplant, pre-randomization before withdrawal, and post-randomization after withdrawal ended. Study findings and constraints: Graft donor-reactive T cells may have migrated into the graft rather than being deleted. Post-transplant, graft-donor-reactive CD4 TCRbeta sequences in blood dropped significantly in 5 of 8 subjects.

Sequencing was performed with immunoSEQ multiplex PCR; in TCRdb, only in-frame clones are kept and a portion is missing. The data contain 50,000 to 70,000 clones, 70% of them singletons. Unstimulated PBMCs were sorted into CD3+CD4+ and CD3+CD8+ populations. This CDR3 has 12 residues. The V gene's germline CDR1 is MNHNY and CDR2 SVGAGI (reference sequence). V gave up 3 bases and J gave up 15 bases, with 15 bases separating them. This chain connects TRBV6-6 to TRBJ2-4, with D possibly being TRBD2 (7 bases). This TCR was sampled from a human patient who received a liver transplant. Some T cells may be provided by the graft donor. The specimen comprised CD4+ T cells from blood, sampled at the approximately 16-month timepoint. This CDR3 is CASSYSDGGAYF. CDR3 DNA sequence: TGTGCCAGCAGTTATTCAGATGGGGGGGCGTACTTC.